This T cell receptor (beta chain) comes out of a study of regulatory T cells in long-lasting Graves disease. The authors built TCR beta libraries using iRepertoire HTBI primers and Arm-PCR of CDR3 regions. One entry per CDR3 protein results from TCRdb running MiXCR on the multiplex PCR reads. This table has more than 450,000 distinct CDR3 sequences, under 20% appearing once. CDR3 size: 14 residues. V lost 3 bases and J lost 0, with 9 bases in between. Germline-derived CDR1 and CDR2 are SGHTA and FQGNSA. This clonotype was observed a handful of times. Antigen unknown. Findings of the study overall: Persistent cases favored TRBV28, TRBJ1-2 and TRBJ2-5.

The sample's time point: newly diagnosed GD, antithyroid drugs for less than 3 months. The TCR library used RNA extracted from PBMCs. The patient group derived from an endocrinology department in Xi'an, China. The same sample was also used in a study of T cells in Graves' hyperthyroidism and ophthalmopathy. This second study notes: Uncontrolled infection, other autoimmune disease, pregnancy and lactation each barred patients from inclusion. HTBI primers drove first-round RT-PCR of the TCR CDR3.

The V and J genes are TRBV7-2 and TRBJ2-7, with D unresolved. Sequencing used peripheral blood mononuclear cells (PBMCs), obtained at new diagnosis, from a patient treated with antithyroid drugs. This sequence originates from a man aged 35-49 years with Graves disease. The CDR3: CASSFNGFSYEQYF. For the CDR3, the DNA is TGTGCCAGCAGCTTCAACGGGTTCTCCTACGAGCAGTACTTC.